This T cell receptor (beta chain) was obtained from a study of T cell responses to AZD1222 COVID-19 vaccine. Details on this clone: Its cognate antigen is unknown.

The study's findings and limits: The repertoires were collected only after the peak T cell response. Baseline seropositivity characterized only a handful of AZD1222 recipients. White British people made up most donors, females outnumbered males, and clonal diversity was possibly underestimated.

V shed 5 bases and J 4 bases; nucleotides not matched to a gene: 16. The germline V gene encodes CDR1 SGHAT and CDR2 FQNNGV. The CDR3 length is 17 residues. Using immunoSEQ multiplex PCR, the repertoire was profiled, and TCRdb retains in-frame clones only, with some absent. The table includes 45,000 to 65,000 clones, around 90% detected once. The sequences come from peripheral blood, collected on day 0 of AZD1222 vaccination. The genes are TRBV11-2 and TRBJ2-5; 7 nucleotides line up with TRBD2. This receptor was identified in an adult in good health. The CDR3 region is CASSRRGSGSNGETQYF. The DNA of the CDR3 is TGTGCCAGCAGCCGACGCGGGAGTGGGTCCAACGGAGAGACCCAGTACTTC.